The present entry profiles one T cell receptor (beta chain) with its context. Within the sample, other DNA sequences also encode this same CDR3. The data were produced by immunoSEQ multiplex PCR, yet TCRdb's version contains in-frame clones alone and is incomplete. This table has 150,000 to 200,000 clones, around four fifths appearing once. The source of the sample is a study of cytomegalovirus exposure and HLA in healthy donors. What was sequenced was PBMCs. The source is a man aged 25-45 years in good health and CMV-seropositive.

The CDR3: CASSIVGGDTEAFF. CDR3 nucleotide sequence: TGTGCCAGTAGTATAGTGGGAGGGGACACTGAAGCTTTCTTT. The chain is built from TRBV19 and TRBJ1-1; D may be TRBD1 (5 bases). The CDR3 is made up of 14 amino acids. Trimming stripped 1 base from V and 3 bases from J, with 9 bases between. From germline, CDR1 is LNHDA and CDR2 SQIVND (reference sequence).